These T cell receptor beta chains were read from a single sample in a study of early T cells in non-severe SARS-CoV-2 infection. TCRdb itself ran the 5' RACE reads through MiXCR, one entry per CDR3 protein. The table includes around 50,000 distinct CDR3 sequences, roughly 12% detected once. Sequencing used whole blood. All receptors come from an adult who was a healthcare worker with PCR-confirmed SARS-CoV-2 infection or an uninfected control (not recorded which). The CDR3 runs from the conserved cysteine through the conserved F or W. Fields, in order: D gene, clone size, J gene, V gene, CDR3 DNA, CDR3 protein. The D gene is left open where the match is weak. Size is omitted from some rows. Given values are once, few, many or a class for expanded clones.

d_gene: -; abundance: -; j_gene: TRBJ1-4; v_gene: TRBV6-5; CDR3nt: TGTGCCAGCAGTTACCTGGGCAGGGCTGAAAAACTGTTTTTT; CDR3aa: CASSYLGRAEKLFF
d_gene: TRBD1; abundance: many; j_gene: TRBJ2-5; v_gene: TRBV5-5; CDR3nt: TGTGCCAGCAGCCCCCGGGTTGGACAGGGGGGAGAGACCCAGTACTTC; CDR3aa: CASSPRVGQGGETQYF
d_gene: -; abundance: -; j_gene: TRBJ2-5; v_gene: TRBV10-3; CDR3nt: TGTGCCATCAGTGAGTCGGAGACCCAGTACTTC; CDR3aa: CAISESETQYF
d_gene: -; abundance: many; j_gene: TRBJ2-3; v_gene: TRBV10-3; CDR3nt: TGTGCCATCAGCTCTTGGGGAGCCCCAGATACGCAGTATTTT; CDR3aa: CAISSWGAPDTQYF
d_gene: TRBD1; abundance: -; j_gene: TRBJ2-7; v_gene: TRBV15; CDR3nt: TGTGCCACCAACGAGGACAGGGGGGCGCGCGAGCAGTACTTC; CDR3aa: CATNEDRGAREQYF
d_gene: TRBD2; abundance: once; j_gene: TRBJ2-3; v_gene: TRBV20-1; CDR3nt: TGCAGTGCCAAGACTAGCGGGGGGGCCACAGATACGCAGTATTTT; CDR3aa: CSAKTSGGATDTQYF
d_gene: -; abundance: -; j_gene: TRBJ2-7; v_gene: TRBV29-1; CDR3nt: TGCAGCGTTGAAGGCAGGGTGCCCTACGAGCAGTACTTC; CDR3aa: CSVEGRVPYEQYF
d_gene: -; abundance: -; j_gene: TRBJ1-5; v_gene: TRBV10-3; CDR3nt: TGTGCCATCAGTGAGTCAGCAGGGAGGGGCAATCAGCCCCAGCATTTT; CDR3aa: CAISESAGRGNQPQHF
d_gene: -; abundance: few; j_gene: TRBJ1-6; v_gene: TRBV27; CDR3nt: TGTGCCAGCAGTTTGTACTCCTATAATTCACCCCTCCACTTT; CDR3aa: CASSLYSYNSPLHF
d_gene: -; abundance: -; j_gene: TRBJ1-4; v_gene: TRBV15; CDR3nt: TGTGCCATCGGGGTTATCGGAAAACTGTTTTTT; CDR3aa: CAIGVIGKLFF
d_gene: -; abundance: many; j_gene: TRBJ1-1; v_gene: TRBV27; CDR3nt: TGTGCCAGCAGTTTAGAATTGGCAGGGAACACTGAAGCTTTCTTT; CDR3aa: CASSLELAGNTEAFF
d_gene: -; abundance: -; j_gene: TRBJ2-1; v_gene: TRBV10-1; CDR3nt: TGCGCCAGCAGTGAGAATAGCGTCAATGAGCAGTTCTTC; CDR3aa: CASSENSVNEQFF
d_gene: TRBD1; abundance: many; j_gene: TRBJ1-1; v_gene: TRBV20-1; CDR3nt: TGCAGTGCCCGGACAGGGGGGAACACTGAAGCTTTCTTT; CDR3aa: CSARTGGNTEAFF
d_gene: -; abundance: -; j_gene: TRBJ2-3; v_gene: TRBV30; CDR3nt: TGTGCCATAACAGGGCAGGCTAGCACAGATACGCAGTATTTT; CDR3aa: CAITGQASTDTQYF
d_gene: -; abundance: -; j_gene: TRBJ2-7; v_gene: TRBV25-1; CDR3nt: TGTGCCAGCAGTGACCCTCCTTCTCCCCGAGGGCCCTACGAGCAGTACTTC; CDR3aa: CASSDPPSPRGPYEQYF
d_gene: TRBD1; abundance: many; j_gene: TRBJ1-5; v_gene: TRBV27; CDR3nt: TGTGCCAGCAGTCCGGGACAGTTGATAACCAATCAGCCCCAGCATTTT; CDR3aa: CASSPGQLITNQPQHF
d_gene: -; abundance: many; j_gene: TRBJ2-5; v_gene: TRBV12-3/TRBV12-4; CDR3nt: TGTGCCAGCAGTTTAGCAGGGACGGAGACCCAGTACTTC; CDR3aa: CASSLAGTETQYF
d_gene: TRBD1; abundance: few; j_gene: TRBJ1-2; v_gene: TRBV11-1; CDR3nt: TGTGCCAGCAGCACGACAGGGACCAACTATGGCTACACCTTC; CDR3aa: CASSTTGTNYGYTF
d_gene: -; abundance: -; j_gene: TRBJ2-7; v_gene: TRBV5-1; CDR3nt: TGCGCCAGCAGCTTGGTGGCAGGGACGGGCGAGCAGTACTTC; CDR3aa: CASSLVAGTGEQYF
d_gene: -; abundance: many; j_gene: TRBJ1-6; v_gene: TRBV29-1; CDR3nt: TGCAGCGTTGACCGGAATTCTTGTAATTCACCCCTCCACTTT; CDR3aa: CSVDRNSCNSPLHF
d_gene: -; abundance: many; j_gene: TRBJ2-7; v_gene: TRBV28; CDR3nt: TGTGCCACCCAGAAGGGCTCGGACGAGCAGTACTTC; CDR3aa: CATQKGSDEQYF
d_gene: -; abundance: -; j_gene: TRBJ1-1; v_gene: TRBV5-4; CDR3nt: TGTGCCAGCAGCTTCAGGGGCAACACTGAAGCTTTCTTT; CDR3aa: CASSFRGNTEAFF
d_gene: -; abundance: -; j_gene: TRBJ1-1; v_gene: TRBV18; CDR3nt: TGTGCCAGCTCACCGGGGGGGCGCGACACTGAAGCTTTCTTT; CDR3aa: CASSPGGRDTEAFF
d_gene: -; abundance: many; j_gene: TRBJ1-1; v_gene: TRBV6-2/TRBV6-3; CDR3nt: TGTGCCAGCAGTCCCTGGGACGGGAACACTGAAGCTTTCTTT; CDR3aa: CASSPWDGNTEAFF
d_gene: TRBD2; abundance: -; j_gene: TRBJ2-1; v_gene: TRBV5-1; CDR3nt: TGCGCCAGCAGCTTTGCGGCTAGCGGGATTGATGAGCAGTTCTTC; CDR3aa: CASSFAASGIDEQFF
d_gene: -; abundance: -; j_gene: TRBJ1-4; v_gene: TRBV29-1; CDR3nt: TGCAGCGTTTATGGGACTGCCACCGAAAAACTGTTTTTT; CDR3aa: CSVYGTATEKLFF
d_gene: -; abundance: few; j_gene: TRBJ2-3; v_gene: TRBV2; CDR3nt: TGTGCCAGCAGTTCCGACAGGCCCGTTGGTACAGATACGCAGTATTTT; CDR3aa: CASSSDRPVGTDTQYF
d_gene: TRBD2; abundance: few; j_gene: TRBJ2-7; v_gene: TRBV28; CDR3nt: TGTGCCAGCAGTCCTGGGACTAGCGGAACATACGAGCAGTACTTC; CDR3aa: CASSPGTSGTYEQYF
d_gene: -; abundance: -; j_gene: TRBJ2-7; v_gene: TRBV25-1; CDR3nt: TGTGCCAGCCAGGGGCGCTCCTCCTACGAGCAGTACTTC; CDR3aa: CASQGRSSYEQYF
d_gene: -; abundance: many; j_gene: TRBJ2-5; v_gene: TRBV4-2; CDR3nt: TGTGCCAGCAGCCAAGATCGTACCGGGAGCTCCCGAGAGACCCAGTACTTC; CDR3aa: CASSQDRTGSSRETQYF
d_gene: -; abundance: few; j_gene: TRBJ2-6; v_gene: TRBV5-1; CDR3nt: TGCGCCAGCAGCTCATGGGGCACAATACCGGGCTCTGGGGCCAACGTCCTGACTTTC; CDR3aa: CASSSWGTIPGSGANVLTF
d_gene: TRBD2; abundance: few; j_gene: TRBJ2-2; v_gene: TRBV6-2/TRBV6-3; CDR3nt: TGTGCCAGCAGCCGGACTAGCGGGAGGTTACCGAACACCGGGGAGCTGTTTTTT; CDR3aa: CASSRTSGRLPNTGELFF
d_gene: -; abundance: many; j_gene: TRBJ2-3; v_gene: TRBV29-1; CDR3nt: TGCAGCGTTACCATCGACAGGTCGCGGGCAGATACGCAGTATTTT; CDR3aa: CSVTIDRSRADTQYF
d_gene: -; abundance: -; j_gene: TRBJ1-2; v_gene: TRBV28; CDR3nt: TGTGCCAGCACTCCTCGACAGGTGGTACGGTATGGCTACACCTTC; CDR3aa: CASTPRQVVRYGYTF
d_gene: -; abundance: many; j_gene: TRBJ1-1; v_gene: TRBV7-9; CDR3nt: TGTGCCAGCAGCTTATCAGGGGCAGAAGCTTTCTTT; CDR3aa: CASSLSGAEAFF
d_gene: -; abundance: many; j_gene: TRBJ1-5; v_gene: TRBV24-1; CDR3nt: TGTGCCACCAGTGATTTGGGGGGCAATCAGCCCCAGCATTTT; CDR3aa: CATSDLGGNQPQHF
d_gene: -; abundance: -; j_gene: TRBJ1-2; v_gene: TRBV3-1; CDR3nt: TGTGCCAGCAGTTACGGCGCGGGGCCTGGCTACACCTTC; CDR3aa: CASSYGAGPGYTF
d_gene: -; abundance: many; j_gene: TRBJ2-5; v_gene: TRBV20-1; CDR3nt: TGCAGTGCTAGAGACCCTTGGAGGGAGACCCAGTACTTC; CDR3aa: CSARDPWRETQYF
d_gene: -; abundance: few; j_gene: TRBJ1-2; v_gene: TRBV12-3/TRBV12-4; CDR3nt: TGTGCCAGCACACAGAAGACGAACTATGGCTACACCTTC; CDR3aa: CASTQKTNYGYTF